A selection of T cell receptor beta chains follows, all from one sample in a study of OX40 agonist ivuxolimab in advanced cancers. Clones were read by immunoSEQ multiplex PCR, and TCRdb kept only the in-frame ones, dropping some. This table holds roughly 60,000 clones, more than 75% found once. This material consisted of CD4+ or CD8+ T cells sorted from blood, taken in a trial of the OX40 agonist ivuxolimab. Receptors originate from an adult with an advanced solid tumor such as melanoma, head and neck, liver or kidney cancer. CDR3s include the opening cysteine and the closing phenylalanine or tryptophan. The order of the fields is V gene, D gene, clone size, J gene, CDR3 protein, CDR3 DNA. D genes are given only for firm matches. The listing skips clone size in some rows; elsewhere it reads once, few, many or a size class.

v_call: TRBV5-6
d_call: -
clone_size: -
j_call: TRBJ1-5
cdr3_aa: CASSFLYQPQHF
cdr3_nt: TGTGCCAGCAGCTTCTTATATCAGCCCCAGCATTTT

v_call: TRBV9
d_call: TRBD1
clone_size: -
j_call: TRBJ2-6
cdr3_aa: CASSERQGAGANVLTF
cdr3_nt: TGTGCCAGCAGCGAAAGACAGGGGGCTGGGGCCAACGTCCTGACTTTC

v_call: TRBV28
d_call: TRBD2
clone_size: few
j_call: TRBJ2-7
cdr3_aa: CASKTSGDEQYF
cdr3_nt: TGTGCCAGCAAGACTAGCGGGGACGAGCAGTACTTC

v_call: TRBV6-6
d_call: -
clone_size: -
j_call: TRBJ1-1
cdr3_aa: CASIRTPDTEAFF
cdr3_nt: TGTGCCAGCATTAGGACACCCGACACTGAAGCTTTCTTT

v_call: TRBV28
d_call: TRBD1
clone_size: -
j_call: TRBJ1-5
cdr3_aa: CASRSYRGSNQPQHF
cdr3_nt: TGTGCCAGCAGGTCCTACAGGGGCAGCAATCAGCCCCAGCATTTT

v_call: TRBV7-2
d_call: -
clone_size: -
j_call: TRBJ1-3
cdr3_aa: CASSLAHGGPGNTIYF
cdr3_nt: TGTGCCAGCAGCTTAGCGCATGGGGGCCCTGGAAACACCATATATTTT

v_call: TRBV11-2
d_call: TRBD2
clone_size: -
j_call: TRBJ2-1
cdr3_aa: CASSLRWSTSGTGVNEQFF
cdr3_nt: TGTGCCAGCAGCTTAAGATGGAGTACTAGCGGGACTGGGGTCAATGAGCAGTTCTTC

v_call: TRBV6-6
d_call: -
clone_size: -
j_call: TRBJ1-6
cdr3_aa: CASSYGQINSPLHF
cdr3_nt: TGTGCCAGCAGTTACGGCCAGATAAATTCACCCCTCCACTTT

v_call: TRBV2
d_call: -
clone_size: -
j_call: TRBJ2-1
cdr3_aa: CASSEDRYNEQFF
cdr3_nt: TGTGCCAGCAGCGAGGACAGATACAATGAGCAGTTCTTC

v_call: TRBV7-2
d_call: -
clone_size: -
j_call: TRBJ2-3
cdr3_aa: CASGGGGTTDTQYF
cdr3_nt: TGTGCCAGCGGGGGCGGGGGAACCACAGATACGCAGTATTTT

v_call: TRBV19
d_call: TRBD1
clone_size: -
j_call: TRBJ1-1
cdr3_aa: CASSPLTGGNTEAFF
cdr3_nt: TGTGCCAGTAGCCCTCTGACAGGGGGTAACACTGAAGCTTTCTTT

v_call: TRBV18
d_call: -
clone_size: once
j_call: TRBJ2-7
cdr3_aa: CASSPRQRYEQYF
cdr3_nt: TGTGCCAGCTCACCAAGACAGAGGTACGAGCAGTACTTC

v_call: TRBV11-2
d_call: -
clone_size: -
j_call: TRBJ2-3
cdr3_aa: CASSRAGGDTQYF
cdr3_nt: TGTGCCAGCAGCCGGGCAGGGGGGGATACGCAGTATTTT

v_call: TRBV23-1
d_call: TRBD1
clone_size: -
j_call: TRBJ1-2
cdr3_aa: CASSSDRGFYGYTF
cdr3_nt: TGCGCCAGCAGTTCCGACAGGGGGTTCTATGGCTACACCTTC

v_call: TRBV10-3
d_call: -
clone_size: few
j_call: TRBJ1-3
cdr3_aa: CAIRPLDSRSGNTIYF
cdr3_nt: TGTGCCATCAGACCCTTGGACAGCCGCTCTGGAAACACCATATATTTT

v_call: TRBV5-5
d_call: -
clone_size: -
j_call: TRBJ2-3
cdr3_aa: CASSDYDTQYF
cdr3_nt: TGTGCCAGCAGCGATTACGATACGCAGTATTTT

v_call: TRBV4-2
d_call: -
clone_size: -
j_call: TRBJ2-3
cdr3_aa: CASSQDQARLTDTQYF
cdr3_nt: TGTGCCAGCAGCCAAGATCAAGCGAGGCTTACAGATACGCAGTATTTT

v_call: TRBV7-2
d_call: TRBD2
clone_size: -
j_call: TRBJ2-7
cdr3_aa: CASSKSSGGTYEQYF
cdr3_nt: TGTGCCAGCAGCAAATCTAGCGGGGGAACCTACGAGCAGTACTTC

v_call: TRBV6-5
d_call: -
clone_size: -
j_call: TRBJ2-7
cdr3_aa: CASSYSQTPDSYEQYF
cdr3_nt: TGTGCCAGCAGTTACTCACAGACGCCGGACTCCTACGAGCAGTACTTC